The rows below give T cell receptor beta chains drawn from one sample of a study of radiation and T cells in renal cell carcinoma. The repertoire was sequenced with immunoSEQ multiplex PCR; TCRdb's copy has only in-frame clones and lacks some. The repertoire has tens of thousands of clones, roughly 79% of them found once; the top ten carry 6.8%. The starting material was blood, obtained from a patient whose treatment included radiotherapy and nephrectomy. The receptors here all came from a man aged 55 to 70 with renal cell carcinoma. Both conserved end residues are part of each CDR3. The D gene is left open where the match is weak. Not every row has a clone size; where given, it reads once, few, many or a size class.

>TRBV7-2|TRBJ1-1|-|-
CASSLFTQGTEAFF
TGTGCCAGCAGCTTATTTACACAGGGCACTGAAGCTTTCTTT
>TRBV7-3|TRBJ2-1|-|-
CASALFGGGLDEQFF
TGTGCCAGCGCCCTCTTTGGGGGAGGTCTCGATGAGCAGTTCTTC
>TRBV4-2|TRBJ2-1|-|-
CASSQGYSERRNEQFF
TGTGCCAGCAGCCAAGGGTACTCAGAACGTCGCAATGAGCAGTTCTTC
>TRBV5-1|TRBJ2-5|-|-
CASSLEAGRETQYF
TGCGCCAGCAGCTTGGAGGCAGGGCGAGAGACCCAGTACTTC
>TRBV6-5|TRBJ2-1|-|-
CATARGGDYNEQFF
TGTGCCACCGCGAGGGGTGGGGACTACAATGAGCAGTTCTTC
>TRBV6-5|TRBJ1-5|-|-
CASRQGEQPQHF
TGTGCCAGCAGACAGGGAGAGCAGCCCCAGCATTTT
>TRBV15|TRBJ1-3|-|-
CATSRDSGNTIYF
TGTGCCACCAGCAGAGACTCTGGAAACACCATATATTTT
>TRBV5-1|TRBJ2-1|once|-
CASSSGLPNANEQFF
TGCGCCAGCAGCTCGGGACTCCCAAACGCCAATGAGCAGTTCTTC
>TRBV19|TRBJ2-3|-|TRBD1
CASRTGGTDTQYF
TGTGCCAGTAGGACAGGGGGCACAGATACGCAGTATTTT
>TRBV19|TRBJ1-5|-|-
CASSIGNRVGDNQPQHF
TGTGCCAGTAGTATAGGGAACAGGGTGGGGGATAATCAGCCCCAGCATTTT
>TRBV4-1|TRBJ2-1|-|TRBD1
CASSQTGQPEDEQFF
TGCGCCAGCAGCCAAACGGGACAGCCGGAGGATGAGCAGTTCTTC
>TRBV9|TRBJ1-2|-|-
CASSPDANYGYTF
TGTGCCAGCAGCCCGGACGCTAACTATGGCTACACCTTC
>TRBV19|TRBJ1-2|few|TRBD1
CASSLDRAAGGYTF
TGTGCCAGTAGTCTGGACAGGGCCGCGGGTGGCTACACCTTC
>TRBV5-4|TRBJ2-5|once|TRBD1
CASSLEGQAQETQYF
TGTGCCAGCAGCTTGGAGGGACAGGCCCAAGAGACCCAGTACTTC
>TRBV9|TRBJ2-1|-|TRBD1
CASSVSGTEDYNEQFF
TGTGCCAGCAGCGTATCCGGGACAGAAGATTACAATGAGCAGTTCTTC
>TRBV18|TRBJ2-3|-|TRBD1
CASSRNSGQGQDTQYF
TGTGCCAGCTCACGGAACTCGGGACAGGGCCAAGATACGCAGTATTTT
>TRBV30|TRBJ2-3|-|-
CACPGGAISDTQYF
TGTGCCTGCCCAGGGGGGGCCATCTCAGATACGCAGTATTTT
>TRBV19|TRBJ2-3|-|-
CASSIGLSTDTQYF
TGTGCCAGTAGTATTGGACTCAGCACAGATACGCAGTATTTT
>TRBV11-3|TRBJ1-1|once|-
CASSLDEWSGGTEAFF
TGTGCCAGCAGCTTAGATGAATGGAGCGGGGGCACTGAAGCTTTCTTT
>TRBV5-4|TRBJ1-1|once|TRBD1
CASRLLDRSSTEAFF
TGTGCCAGCAGACTTTTGGACAGGTCGAGCACTGAAGCTTTCTTT
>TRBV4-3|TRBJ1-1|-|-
CASSQVEQGFTEAFF
TGCGCCAGCAGCCAAGTCGAACAGGGCTTCACTGAAGCTTTCTTT
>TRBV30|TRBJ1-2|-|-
CAWSAGLGYTF
TGTGCCTGGAGTGCGGGACTTGGCTACACCTTC
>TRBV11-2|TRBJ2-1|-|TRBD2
CASSLGGGTHNEQFF
TGTGCCAGCAGCTTAGGGGGGGGGACTCACAATGAGCAGTTCTTC
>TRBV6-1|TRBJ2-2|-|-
CASSVLDLAGGELFF
TGTGCCAGCAGTGTTCTTGATCTAGCAGGCGGGGAGCTGTTTTTT
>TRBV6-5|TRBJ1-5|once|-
CASGKGEEPQHF
TGTGCCAGCGGTAAGGGTGAGGAGCCCCAGCATTTT
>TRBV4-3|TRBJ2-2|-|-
CASSQDLGGLNTGELFF
TGCGCCAGCAGCCAAGATCTGGGGGGTTTGAACACCGGGGAGCTGTTTTTT
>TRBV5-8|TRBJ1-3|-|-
CASSLDGGSGNTIYF
TGTGCCAGCAGCTTGGATGGAGGGTCTGGAAACACCATATATTTT
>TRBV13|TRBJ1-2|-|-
CASSSWTRGNYGYTF
TGTGCCAGCAGCTCGTGGACCAGGGGAAACTATGGCTACACCTTC
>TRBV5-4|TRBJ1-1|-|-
CASSFGASEAFF
TGTGCCAGCAGCTTTGGGGCTTCTGAAGCTTTCTTT
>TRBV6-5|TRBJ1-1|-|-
CASSYPRPEMNTEAFF
TGTGCCAGCAGTTACCCCCGGCCAGAAATGAACACTGAAGCTTTCTTT
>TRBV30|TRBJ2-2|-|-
CAWTKNRAREELFF
TGTGCCTGGACTAAAAACAGGGCGCGGGAGGAGCTGTTTTTT
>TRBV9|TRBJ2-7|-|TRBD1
CASGQGELYEQYF
TGTGCCAGCGGACAGGGGGAGTTGTACGAGCAGTACTTC
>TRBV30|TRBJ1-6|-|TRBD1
CARTDRGPHSPLHF
TGTGCCCGAACCGACAGGGGGCCTCATTCACCCCTCCACTTT
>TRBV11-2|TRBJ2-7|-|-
CASSLVSGEHEQYF
TGTGCCAGCAGCTTAGTGTCCGGGGAGCACGAGCAGTACTTC
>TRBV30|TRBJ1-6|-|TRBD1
CAWSVQGNSPLHF
TGTGCCTGGAGTGTACAGGGGAATTCACCCCTCCACTTT
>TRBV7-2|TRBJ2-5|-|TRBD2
CASSSRTSGRAAGETQYF
TGTGCCAGCAGCTCCCGGACTAGCGGGAGGGCCGCGGGGGAGACCCAGTACTTC
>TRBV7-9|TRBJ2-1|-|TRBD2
CASSLLAGGYNEQFF
TGTGCCAGCAGCCTATTAGCGGGGGGCTACAATGAGCAGTTCTTC
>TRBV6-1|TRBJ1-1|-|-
CASTMNTEAFF
TGTGCCAGCACTATGAACACTGAAGCTTTCTTT
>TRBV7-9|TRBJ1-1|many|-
CASSSPRSSTMNTEAFF
TGTGCCAGCAGCTCCCCGAGGAGTTCAACCATGAACACTGAAGCTTTCTTT
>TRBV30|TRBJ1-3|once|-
CAWHGRERDTIYF
TGTGCCTGGCACGGCCGGGAGAGGGACACCATATATTTT
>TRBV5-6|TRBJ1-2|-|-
CASSLVVLEFGYTF
TGTGCCAGCAGCTTGGTTGTGCTGGAATTCGGCTACACCTTC